Given below is one T cell receptor (beta chain) in context. Its antigen remains unidentified. Expressed TCRB transcripts were sequenced because the entire RNA isolate underwent reverse transcription. Some clones are missing from TCRdb's copy, which holds only in-frame ones; the method was immunoSEQ multiplex PCR. Of under 450,000 clones detected, about 14% appear once; the ten largest clones hold roughly 0.035%. This entry belongs to a study of beta chain features in type 1 diabetes. Notes on the study in general: Moderate yet significant TCRB CDR3 shortening was seen in Type 1 diabetes patients in all four CD4+ subsets.

This CDR3 region has 13 residues. In germline, CDR1 is SGHRS, CDR2 YFSETQ. V was shortened by 5 bases and J by 4 bases, with 11 bases between the two germline ends. The chain links TRBV5-1 to TRBJ2-3; maybe TRBD2 (6 bases). The receptor's source is a young man in good health. Material: naive CD4+ T cells from blood. The chain's CDR3 is CASSEGGADTQYF. The DNA for the CDR3 is TGCGCCAGCAGTGAGGGAGGAGCAGATACGCAGTATTTT.